This T cell receptor beta chain was captured by sequencing in a study of blood T cell repertoires in COVID-19. This CDR3 spans 11 amino acids. Trimming shortened V by 9 bases and J by 6 bases, and 11 bases separated the two germline ends. Germline loops: CDR1 KGHDR, CDR2 SFDVKD. Clinical histories supplied by participants themselves formed the basis of cohort assignment. This clone came up once. Assay: immunoSEQ multiplex PCR; the TCRdb copy retains only in-frame clones and omits some. Of 150,000 to 200,000 clones detected, roughly 83% appear once; the ten largest clones hold roughly 13%. Sequenced sample: PBMCs or T cells enriched from blood (not recorded which). The chain uses TRBV24-1 and TRBJ2-7; D is perhaps TRBD2 (6 bases). This sequence was found in a woman aged 60-70 years who had recovered from COVID-19. The CDR3 loop reads CATSAGGEQYF. For the CDR3, the DNA is TGTGCCACCTCCGCCGGGGGCGAGCAGTACTTC.